Below, 19 T cell receptor beta chains from the same sample are listed, as sequenced in a study of long-term antiretroviral therapy in people with HIV. The assay used was immunoSEQ (version v3.0), run at survey level. Sequencing used immunoSEQ multiplex PCR; TCRdb keeps in-frame clones, though not all of them. The sample shows approximately 30,000 clones, 75% to 90% of them seen only once. Sequenced here: unsorted PBMCs, sampled 2.7 to 2.9 years after starting antiretroviral therapy. The origin of the receptors is a man aged 30 to 39 with HIV.

The V call is TRBV18, the J call TRBJ1-2; 8 nucleotides line up with TRBD1. J lost 3 bases, V lost 2 bases, and 11 bases had no gene match. Germline-derived CDR1 and CDR2 are KGHSH and LQKENI. The CDR3 sequence is 17 residues long. The CDR3 is CASSPLKRQGMDYGYTF. Here the CDR3 DNA reads TGTGCCAGCTCACCATTGAAGAGACAGGGGATGGACTATGGCTACACCTTC.

The chain has TRBV5-4 and TRBJ2-5; weak D call: TRBD1 (6 bases). Trimming stripped 4 bases from V and 0 bases from J, with 10 bases between. This CDR3 spans 14 amino acids. Germline CDR1 SGHNT, CDR2 YYREEE (reference sequence). The CDR3 reads CASSGGHHQETQYF. The CDR3 DNA follows: TGTGCCAGCAGCGGGGGACACCACCAAGAGACCCAGTACTTC.

This chain links TRBV4-2 with TRBJ1-6, with 7 bases fitting TRBD1. Trimming took 4 bases from V and 5 from J; bases not matched to a gene: 14. This CDR3 region has 18 residues. Germline assignment: CDR1 LGHNA and CDR2 YNFKEQ. DNA of the CDR3: TGTGCCAGCAGCCGGGACACAGGGGTTGGCCGCGATAATTCACCCCTCCACTTT. As protein: CASSRDTGVGRDNSPLHF.

V is TRBV30 and J is TRBJ2-3, with D possibly TRBD2 on 6 matching bases. This CDR3 contains 15 residues. V was pared by 3 bases and J by 2 bases, with 15 bases between. In germline, CDR1 is GTSNPN, CDR2 SVGIG (reference sequence). Here the CDR3 DNA reads TGTGCCTGGAGGGGGGGTCCCTCCAACACAGATACGCAGTATTTT. Translation gives CAWRGGPSNTDTQYF.

There are a few counts of this clone. The genes are TRBV19 and TRBJ1-6; D unresolved. The ends were cut back, 6 bases at V and 0 bases at J, with 9 bases in the middle. This CDR3 comprises 15 residues. CDR1 is LNHDA, CDR2 SQIVND, per germline (reference sequence). The CDR3 loop reads CASRTASSYNSPLHF. The DNA for the CDR3 is TGTGCCAGTAGGACGGCTAGCTCCTATAATTCACCCCTCCACTTT.

The chain carries TRBV6-1 and TRBJ1-1; 8 bases are a match to TRBD1. The CDR3 is 20 residues long. V gave up 2 bases and J gave up 1 base; unmatched junction bases: 18. Looked up from germline, CDR1 is MNHNS and CDR2 is SASEGT. The CDR3 protein is CASSEMGRVYSGQGNTEAFF. For the CDR3, the DNA is TGTGCCAGCAGTGAAATGGGCCGCGTGTATTCCGGACAGGGGAACACTGAAGCTTTCTTT.

This chain links TRBV11-2 with TRBJ2-3; 10 nucleotides align to TRBD2. CDR1 SGHAT and CDR2 FQNNGV come from the germline V gene. The CDR3 loop spans 17 amino acids. The ends lost 3 bases at V and 3 bases at J; junction bases unmatched: 9. The CDR3 region has the DNA TGTGCCAGCAGCTTCGACCGAGCGGGAGGGCCAACAGATACGCAGTATTTT. Protein product: CASSFDRAGGPTDTQYF.

This clone was detected only once. V usage is TRBV9 and J usage is TRBJ2-1, with D uncertain. Looked up from germline, CDR1 is SGDLS and CDR2 is YYNGEE. The CDR3 is 13 amino acids. V lost 0 bases, J lost 6 bases, and 7 bases lay in between. As DNA, the CDR3 is TGTGCCAGCAGCGTAGCTCGAGCCAATGAGCAGTTCTTC. Translated: CASSVARANEQFF.

The genes are TRBV19 and TRBJ2-1; D perhaps matches TRBD1 (5 bases). The CDR3 has 13 amino acids. The germline V gene encodes CDR1 LNHDA and CDR2 SQIVND (reference sequence). Trimming removed 7 bases at V and 4 bases at J, with 11 bases between. The chain's CDR3 is CASKGAGYNEQFF. CDR3 in DNA: TGTGCCAGTAAAGGGGCAGGGTACAATGAGCAGTTCTTC.

The chain couples TRBV6-6 to TRBJ2-7; TRBD1 aligns across 8 bases. Germline CDR1 MNHNY, CDR2 SVGAGI (reference sequence). V lost 5 bases, J lost 3 bases, and 9 bases stayed unmatched. This CDR3 is 15 amino acids long. CDR3 residues: CASSIGVTGGYEQYF. CDR3 DNA sequence: TGTGCCAGCAGTATAGGCGTAACAGGGGGCTACGAGCAGTACTTC.

V gene TRBV6-1 combines with J gene TRBJ1-4; D unclear. CDR3 length: 13 residues. Between the trimmed V and J ends, which lost 6 bases and 2 bases, there was a span of 7 bases. Germline loops: CDR1 MNHNS, CDR2 SASEGT. For the CDR3, the DNA is TGTGCCAGCAGCCCGAGGACTAATGAAAAACTGTTTTTT. It specifies CASSPRTNEKLFF.

This clone occurred once. The gene calls are TRBV6-5 and TRBJ1-1; 7 bases line up with TRBD1. The J segment lost 10 bases and the V segment lost 5 bases, leaving 10 bases of the junction unmatched. The CDR3 length is 13 residues. CDR1 is MNHEY, CDR2 SVGAGI, per germline. In nucleotides, the CDR3 is TGTGCCAGCAGTGCCTCAGGGGGTTTTGGAGCTTTCTTT. Its translation: CASSASGGFGAFF.

The chain carries TRBV10-2 and TRBJ2-7, with TRBD1 as a possible D gene (6 bases). This CDR3 is 14 amino acids long. With 4 bases removed from V and 2 bases from J, the gap between germline ends came to 12 bases. CDR1 and CDR2 from the germline V gene are WSHSY and SAAADI. CDR3 bases: TGCGCCAGCAGTGTTTTGGACAGAACCTACGAGCAGTACTTC. It yields the protein CASSVLDRTYEQYF.

The chain couples TRBV19 to TRBJ1-5; no reliable D call. The V end was cut by 0 bases, the J end by 6 bases, with 6 bases between. Per germline, CDR1 LNHDA and CDR2 SQIVND (reference sequence). This CDR3 region has 13 residues. This CDR3 is CASSIDRSQPQHF. CDR3 DNA sequence: TGTGCCAGTAGTATAGACAGGAGTCAGCCCCAGCATTTT.

This clone appeared once. The J gene is TRBJ2-7, the V gene TRBV5-1; 10 bases are a match to TRBD2. Per germline, CDR1 SGHRS and CDR2 YFSETQ. This CDR3 has 17 amino acids. The trim removed 4 bases at V and 5 bases at J, leaving 15 bases unmatched. CDR3 in amino acids: CASSPYLRTSGNDEQYF. The CDR3 region has the DNA TGCGCCAGCAGCCCATACCTAAGGACTAGCGGCAACGACGAGCAGTACTTC.

The genes are TRBV7-9 and TRBJ2-7; possibly TRBD1 for D (5 bases). Germline V lookup: CDR1 SEHNR, CDR2 FQNEAQ (reference sequence). The CDR3 is made up of 13 amino acids. V lost 6 bases and J lost 5, with 14 bases in between. CDR3: CASRGLGQDEQYF. The CDR3 coding sequence is TGTGCCAGCAGGGGATTGGGGCAGGACGAGCAGTACTTC.

This clone has just one count. The genes are TRBV28 and TRBJ1-6; unclear D gene. The CDR3 totals 12 residues. Germline loops: CDR1 MDHEN, CDR2 SYDVKM. With 2 bases removed from V and 13 bases from J, the gap between germline ends came to 9 bases. CDR3 residues: CASSLRGNPLHF. CDR3 DNA: TGTGCCAGCAGTTTACGAGGTAATCCCCTCCACTTT.

This rearrangement joins TRBV10-3 to TRBJ2-2; D is unclear. V was cut by 3 bases and J by 7 bases, with 3 bases left in between. Germline V gene sequence: CDR1 ENHRY, CDR2 SYGVKD. This CDR3 spans 11 amino acids. The DNA of the CDR3 is TGTGCCATCAGTGAAATCGGGGAGCTGTTTTTT. The encoded protein is CAISEIGELFF.

This rearrangement joins TRBV5-1 to TRBJ2-3, with a possible D match to TRBD1 (6 bases). The CDR3 is 15 amino acids. Germline CDR1 SGHRS, CDR2 YFSETQ. With 2 bases removed from V and 5 bases from J, the gap between germline ends came to 15 bases. The CDR3 DNA reads as TGCGCCAGCAGCTTAAGGGGGACGGCGCAAGATACGCAGTATTTT. Its protein is CASSLRGTAQDTQYF. The full variable domain, in which reference TRBV5-1 and TRBJ2-3 provide the parts outside the CDR3, is KAGVTQTPRYLIKTRGQQVTLSCSPISGHRSVSWYQQTPGQGLQFLFEYFSETQRNKGNFPGRFSGRQFSNSRSEMNVSTLELGDSALYLCASSLRGTAQDTQYFGPGTRLTVL.